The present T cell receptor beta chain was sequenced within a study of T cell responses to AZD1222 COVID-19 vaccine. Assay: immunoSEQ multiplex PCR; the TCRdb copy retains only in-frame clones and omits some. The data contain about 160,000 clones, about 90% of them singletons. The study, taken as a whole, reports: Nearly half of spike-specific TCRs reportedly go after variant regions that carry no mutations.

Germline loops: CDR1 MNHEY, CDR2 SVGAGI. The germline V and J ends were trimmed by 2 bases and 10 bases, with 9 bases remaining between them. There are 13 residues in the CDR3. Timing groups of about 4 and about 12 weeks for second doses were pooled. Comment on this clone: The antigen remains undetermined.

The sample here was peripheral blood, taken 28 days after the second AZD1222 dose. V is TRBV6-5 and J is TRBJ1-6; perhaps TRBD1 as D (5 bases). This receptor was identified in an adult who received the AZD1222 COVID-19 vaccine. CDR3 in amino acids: CASSYQGNSPLHF. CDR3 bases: TGTGCCAGCAGTTACCAGGGAAACTCACCCCTCCACTTT.